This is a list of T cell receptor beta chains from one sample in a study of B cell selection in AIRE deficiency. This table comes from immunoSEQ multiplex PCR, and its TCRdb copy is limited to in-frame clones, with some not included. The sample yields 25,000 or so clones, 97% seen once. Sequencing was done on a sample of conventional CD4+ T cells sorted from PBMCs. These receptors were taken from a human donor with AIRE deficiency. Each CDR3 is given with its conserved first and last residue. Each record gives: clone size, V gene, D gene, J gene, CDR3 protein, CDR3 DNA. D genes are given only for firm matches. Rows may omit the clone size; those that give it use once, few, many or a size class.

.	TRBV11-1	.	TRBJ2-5	CASSRATGETQYF	TGTGCCAGCAGTCGGGCCACGGGAGAGACCCAGTACTTC
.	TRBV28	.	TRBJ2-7	CASMTSTLYEQYF	TGTGCCAGTATGACTAGTACTTTGTACGAGCAGTACTTC
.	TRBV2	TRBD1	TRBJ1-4	CASSLTGGDNEKLFF	TGTGCCAGCAGTTTGACAGGGGGCGATAATGAAAAACTGTTTTTT
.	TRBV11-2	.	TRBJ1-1	CASSPRSRGTEAFF	TGTGCCAGCAGCCCCCGGTCCAGAGGGACTGAAGCTTTCTTT
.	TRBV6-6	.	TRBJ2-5	CASSYSAGRETQYF	TGTGCCAGCAGTTACTCTGCGGGGCGGGAGACCCAGTACTTC
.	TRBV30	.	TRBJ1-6	CAWSRGVNSPLHF	TGTGCCTGGAGTAGGGGAGTTAATTCACCCCTCCACTTT
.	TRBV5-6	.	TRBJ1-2	CASSWVGGYTF	TGTGCCAGCAGCTGGGTAGGTGGCTACACCTTC
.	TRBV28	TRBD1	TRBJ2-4	CASSLYGTGKNIQYF	TGTGCCAGCAGTTTATATGGGACAGGAAAGAACATTCAGTACTTC
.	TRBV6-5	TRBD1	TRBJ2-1	CASSYRDRAYNEQFF	TGTGCCAGCAGTTACCGGGACAGGGCCTACAATGAGCAGTTCTTC
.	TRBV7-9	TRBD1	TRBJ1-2	CASSPGQGRYDGYTF	TGTGCCAGCAGCCCTGGACAGGGAAGGTACGACGGCTACACCTTC
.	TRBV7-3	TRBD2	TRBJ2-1	CASSLMVAGGGNEQFF	TGTGCCAGCAGCTTAATGGTAGCGGGAGGGGGCAATGAGCAGTTCTTC
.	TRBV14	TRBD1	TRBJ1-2	CASSPSTGTVYGYTF	TGTGCCAGCAGCCCATCAACGGGGACAGTCTATGGCTACACCTTC
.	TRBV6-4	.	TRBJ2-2	CASSDGETPNTGELFF	TGTGCCAGCAGTGACGGAGAAACACCGAACACCGGGGAGCTGTTTTTT
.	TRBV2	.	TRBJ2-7	CASIRPWPYEQYF	TGTGCCAGCATCCGTCCCTGGCCCTACGAGCAGTACTTC
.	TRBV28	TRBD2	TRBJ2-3	CASSLAGGTDTQYF	TGTGCCAGCAGTCTAGCGGGGGGCACAGATACGCAGTATTTT
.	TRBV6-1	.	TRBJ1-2	CASSEDLGYTF	TGTGCCAGCAGTGAAGATTTGGGCTACACCTTC
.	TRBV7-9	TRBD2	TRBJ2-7	CASSLGGGDQYF	TGTGCCAGCAGCTTAGGTGGGGGGGACCAGTACTTC
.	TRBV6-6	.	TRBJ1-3	CASTPRTGNTIYF	TGTGCCAGCACCCCGCGGACTGGAAACACCATATATTTT
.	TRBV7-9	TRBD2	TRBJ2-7	CASSLSGRASYEQYF	TGTGCCAGCAGCTTAAGCGGGAGGGCCTCCTACGAGCAGTACTTC
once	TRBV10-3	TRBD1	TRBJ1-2	CAIRGTGVGYTF	TGTGCCATCAGGGGGACAGGGGTTGGCTACACCTTC
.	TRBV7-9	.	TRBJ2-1	CASSLSRLEIYNEQFF	TGTGCCAGCAGCCTATCCCGACTAGAAATCTACAATGAGCAGTTCTTC
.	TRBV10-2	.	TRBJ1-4	CASSDPGTGEKLFF	TGCGCCAGCAGTGACCCAGGGACGGGCGAAAAACTGTTTTTT
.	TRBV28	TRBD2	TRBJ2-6	CASSLKSAGTIAGANVLTF	TGTGCCAGCAGTTTAAAGTCGGCAGGGACTATAGCTGGGGCCAACGTCCTGACTTTC
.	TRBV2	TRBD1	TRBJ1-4	CASSEALGGGGEKLFF	TGTGCCAGCAGTGAAGCGCTAGGGGGCGGCGGTGAAAAACTGTTTTTT
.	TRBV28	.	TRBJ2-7	CASSFRATYEQYF	TGTGCCAGCAGTTTTCGAGCTACCTACGAGCAGTACTTC
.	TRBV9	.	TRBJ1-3	CASSVRPTGNTIYF	TGTGCCAGCAGCGTCAGACCCACTGGAAACACCATATATTTT
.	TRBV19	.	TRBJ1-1	CASSISVTAAEAFF	TGTGCCAGTAGTATTTCCGTTACAGCGGCTGAAGCTTTCTTT
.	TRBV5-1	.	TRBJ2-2	CASSLGFRPPNTGELFF	TGCGCCAGCAGCTTGGGTTTTCGGCCACCGAACACCGGGGAGCTGTTTTTT
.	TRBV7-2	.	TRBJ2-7	CASSWGRTANSYEQYF	TGTGCCAGCAGCTGGGGAAGGACAGCTAACTCCTACGAGCAGTACTTC
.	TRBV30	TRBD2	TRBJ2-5	CAWRVSGRETQYF	TGTGCCTGGAGGGTTAGCGGGAGGGAGACCCAGTACTTC
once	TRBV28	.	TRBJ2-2	CASSFVATNTGELFF	TGTGCCAGCAGTTTCGTGGCCACGAACACCGGGGAGCTGTTTTTT
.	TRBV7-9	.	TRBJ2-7	CASSLESYEQYF	TGTGCCAGCAGCTTAGAGAGCTACGAGCAGTACTTC
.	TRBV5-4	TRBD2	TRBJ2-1	CASSTGLEPINEQFF	TGTGCCAGCAGCACGGGACTAGAACCGATCAATGAGCAGTTCTTC
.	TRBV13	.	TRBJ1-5	CASSLRTDADQPQHF	TGTGCCAGCAGCTTACGCACAGATGCAGATCAGCCCCAGCATTTT
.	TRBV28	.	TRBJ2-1	CASSPTRQGLYNEQFF	TGTGCCAGCAGTCCAACTCGACAGGGACTCTACAATGAGCAGTTCTTC
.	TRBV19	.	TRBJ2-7	CASSRTSTYEQYF	TGTGCCAGTAGTAGGACTTCCACCTACGAGCAGTACTTC
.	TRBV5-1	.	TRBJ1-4	CASSLTGTTTNEKLFF	TGCGCCAGCAGCTTAACAGGGACAACAACTAATGAAAAACTGTTTTTT
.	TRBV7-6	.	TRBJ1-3	CASSLGGSSGNTIYF	TGTGCCAGCAGCTTAGGGGGGAGCTCTGGAAACACCATATATTTT
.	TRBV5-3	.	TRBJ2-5	CARSFHIDQETQYF	TGTGCCAGAAGCTTCCACATAGACCAAGAGACCCAGTACTTC
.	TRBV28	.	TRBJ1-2	CASSTQGASYGYTF	TGTGCCAGCAGTACCCAAGGGGCGTCCTATGGCTACACCTTC
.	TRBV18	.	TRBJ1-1	CASSSDRKNTEAFF	TGTGCCAGCTCGTCTGACAGGAAGAACACTGAAGCTTTCTTT
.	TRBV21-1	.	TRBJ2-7	CASGVANHEQYF	TGTGCCAGCGGGGTAGCGAACCACGAGCAGTACTTC
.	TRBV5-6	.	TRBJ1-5	CASSPGVWGNQPQHF	TGTGCCAGCAGCCCGGGAGTCTGGGGCAATCAGCCCCAGCATTTT
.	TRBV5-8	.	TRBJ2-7	CASRGLTGVTYEQYF	TGTGCCAGCAGGGGATTGACAGGAGTAACCTACGAGCAGTACTTC
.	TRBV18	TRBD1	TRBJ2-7	CASSSPTGTGTYEQYF	TGTGCCAGCTCTTCCCCCACCGGGACAGGGACCTACGAGCAGTACTTC
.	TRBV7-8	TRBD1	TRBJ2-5	CASSRTGHGETQYF	TGTGCCAGCAGCCGGACAGGGCACGGAGAGACCCAGTACTTC
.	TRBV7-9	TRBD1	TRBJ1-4	CASSLVTGVNEKLFF	TGTGCCAGCAGCTTAGTTACAGGGGTTAATGAAAAACTGTTTTTT
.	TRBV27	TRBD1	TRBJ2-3	CASSFFRGEGQGAADTQYF	TGTGCCAGCAGTTTTTTTCGCGGCGAGGGACAGGGGGCAGCAGATACGCAGTATTTT
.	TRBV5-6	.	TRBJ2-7	CASSFVDGPDEQYF	TGTGCCAGCAGCTTTGTAGACGGCCCGGACGAGCAGTACTTC
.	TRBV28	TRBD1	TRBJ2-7	CASKRTGNTPYEQYF	TGTGCCAGCAAAAGGACAGGCAACACTCCCTACGAGCAGTACTTC
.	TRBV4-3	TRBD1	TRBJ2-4	CASSPETGLPRDIQYF	TGCGCCAGCAGCCCGGAGACAGGGCTCCCTCGGGACATTCAGTACTTC
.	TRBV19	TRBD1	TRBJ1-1	CATSLGQGRVAFF	TGTGCCACTAGTTTGGGACAGGGGAGGGTAGCTTTCTTT
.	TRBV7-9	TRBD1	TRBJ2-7	CASRNASDRDHEQYF	TGTGCCAGCAGGAACGCCTCTGACAGGGACCACGAGCAGTACTTC
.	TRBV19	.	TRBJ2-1	CASRRLAKNNEQFF	TGTGCCAGTAGACGTCTAGCGAAGAACAATGAGCAGTTCTTC
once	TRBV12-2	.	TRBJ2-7	CASRLVWRQGFAYEQYF	TGTGCAAGTCGCTTAGTGTGGCGGCAGGGGTTCGCCTACGAGCAGTACTTC
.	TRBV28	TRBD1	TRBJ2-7	CASSLPGQGLYEQYF	TGTGCCAGCAGTCTGCCGGGACAGGGTTTGTACGAGCAGTACTTC
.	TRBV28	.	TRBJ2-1	CASSLGVGEQFF	TGTGCCAGCAGCCTAGGGGTCGGGGAGCAGTTCTTC
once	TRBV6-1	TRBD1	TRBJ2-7	CASRRDRAYEQYF	TGTGCCAGCAGGAGGGACAGGGCGTACGAGCAGTACTTC
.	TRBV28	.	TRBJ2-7	CASSDGAVPSYEQYF	TGTGCCAGCTCAGACGGGGCGGTTCCTTCCTACGAGCAGTACTTC